This TCR beta chain was recorded in a study of cytomegalovirus exposure and HLA in healthy donors. The PCR ran on 60 Vbeta and 13 Jbeta primers. This table comes from immunoSEQ multiplex PCR, and its TCRdb copy is limited to in-frame clones, with some not included. The sample contains about 140,000 clones, 88% of which appear only once. Regarding the study as a whole: Differences between HLA loci emerged in a later analysis of TCR association rates, with DRB1 most and HLA-C fewest.

To note about this clone: Its antigen is not identified.

Trimming cost V 4 bases and J 4 bases, with 13 bases left between them. CDR1 is SGHKS, CDR2 YYEKEE, per germline (reference sequence). The CDR3 consists of 14 residues. This chain uses TRBV5-5 with TRBJ2-3; tentative D call: TRBD1 (6 bases). The TCR sequence derives from a woman aged 40 to 50 in good health and CMV-seronegative. The sequenced material came from PBMCs. The CDR3 protein is CASSITGRSDTQYF. The CDR3 DNA is TGTGCCAGCAGCATAACAGGGCGTTCAGATACGCAGTATTTT.